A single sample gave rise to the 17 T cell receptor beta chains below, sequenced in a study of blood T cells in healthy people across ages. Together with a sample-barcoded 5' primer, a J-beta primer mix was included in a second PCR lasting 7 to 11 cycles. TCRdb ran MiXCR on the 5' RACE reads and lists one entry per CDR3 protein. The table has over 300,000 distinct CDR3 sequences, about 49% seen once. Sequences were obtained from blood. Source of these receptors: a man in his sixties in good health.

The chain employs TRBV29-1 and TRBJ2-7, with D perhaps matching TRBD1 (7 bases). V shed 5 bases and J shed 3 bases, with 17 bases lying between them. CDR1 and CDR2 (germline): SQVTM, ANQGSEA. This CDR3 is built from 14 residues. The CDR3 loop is CSVPKGRGVYEQYF. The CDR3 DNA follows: TGCAGCGTTCCCAAGGGCAGGGGGGTCTACGAGCAGTACTTC.

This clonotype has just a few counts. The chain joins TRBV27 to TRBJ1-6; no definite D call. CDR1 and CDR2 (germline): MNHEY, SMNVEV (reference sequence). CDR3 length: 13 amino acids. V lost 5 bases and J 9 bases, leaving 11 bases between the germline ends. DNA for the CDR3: TGTGCCAGCAGTGAGGGTTTCGGTTCACCCCTCCACTTT. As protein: CASSEGFGSPLHF.

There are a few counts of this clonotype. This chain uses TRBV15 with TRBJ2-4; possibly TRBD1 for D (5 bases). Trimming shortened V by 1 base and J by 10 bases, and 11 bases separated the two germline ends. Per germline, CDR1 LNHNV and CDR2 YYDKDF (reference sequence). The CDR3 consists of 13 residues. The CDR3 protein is CATSRAQARIQYF. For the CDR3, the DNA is TGTGCCACCAGCAGAGCACAGGCGAGGATTCAGTACTTC. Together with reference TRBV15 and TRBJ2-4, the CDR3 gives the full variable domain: DAMVIQNPRYQVTQFGKPVTLSCSQTLNHNVMYWYQQKSSQAPKLLFHYYDKDFNNEADTPDNFQSRRPNTSFCFLDIRSPGLGDTAMYLCATSRAQARIQYFGAGTRLSVL.

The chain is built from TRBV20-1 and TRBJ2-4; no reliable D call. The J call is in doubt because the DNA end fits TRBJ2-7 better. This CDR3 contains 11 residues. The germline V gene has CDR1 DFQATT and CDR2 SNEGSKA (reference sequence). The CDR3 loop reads CSARDRREQYF. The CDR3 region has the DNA TGCAGTGCTAGAGATCGACGCGAGCAGTACTTC.

CDR3 in amino acids: CSVAEESNYGYTF. CDR3 DNA: TGCAGCGTTGCGGAAGAGTCTAACTATGGCTACACCTTC. The chain links TRBV29-1 to TRBJ1-2; no reliable D call. The germline V gene has CDR1 SQVTM and CDR2 ANQGSEA. Trimming cost V 4 bases and J 0 bases, with 9 bases left between them. CDR3 length: 13 residues. The whole variable domain, filled in from reference TRBV29-1 and TRBJ1-2, reads SAVISQKPSRDICQRGTSLTIQCQVDSQVTMMFWYRQQPGQSLTLIATANQGSEATYESGFVIDKFPISRPNLTFSTLTVSNMSPEDSSIYLCSVAEESNYGYTFGSGTRLTVV.

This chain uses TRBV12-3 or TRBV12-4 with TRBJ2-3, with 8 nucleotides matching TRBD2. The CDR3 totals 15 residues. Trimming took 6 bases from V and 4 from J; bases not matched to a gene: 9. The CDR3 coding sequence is TGTGCCAGCAGCCAGGGAGCGGGAGACGCAGATACGCAGTATTTT. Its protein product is CASSQGAGDADTQYF.

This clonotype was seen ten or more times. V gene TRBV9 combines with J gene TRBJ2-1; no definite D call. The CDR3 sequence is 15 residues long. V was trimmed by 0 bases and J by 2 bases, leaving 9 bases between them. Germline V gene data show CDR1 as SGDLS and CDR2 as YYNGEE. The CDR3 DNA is TGTGCCAGCAGCGTAGAAGGGCTACCCTACAATGAGCAGTTCTTC. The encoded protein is CASSVEGLPYNEQFF.

For the CDR3, the DNA is TGCGCCAGCAGGCGACTAGCGGAGAACACCGGGGAGCTGTTTTTT. Translated, it gives CASRRLAENTGELFF. The chain uses TRBV10-1 and TRBJ2-2; 9 bases line up with TRBD2. The ends lost 6 bases at V and 1 base at J; junction bases unmatched: 3. CDR3 size: 15 residues. Looked up from germline, CDR1 is WNHNN and CDR2 is SYGVQD (reference sequence).

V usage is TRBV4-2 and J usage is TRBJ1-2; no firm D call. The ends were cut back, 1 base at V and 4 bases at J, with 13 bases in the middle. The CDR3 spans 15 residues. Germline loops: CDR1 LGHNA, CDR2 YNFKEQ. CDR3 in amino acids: CASSQAEGAGYGYTF. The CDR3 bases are TGTGCCAGCAGCCAAGCTGAGGGAGCAGGCTATGGCTACACCTTC.

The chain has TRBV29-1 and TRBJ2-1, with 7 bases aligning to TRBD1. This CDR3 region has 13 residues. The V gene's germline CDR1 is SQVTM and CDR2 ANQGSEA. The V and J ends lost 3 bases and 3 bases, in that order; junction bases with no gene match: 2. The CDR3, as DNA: TGCAGCGTTGATGCAGGGGGCTACAATGAGCAGTTCTTC. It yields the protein CSVDAGGYNEQFF.

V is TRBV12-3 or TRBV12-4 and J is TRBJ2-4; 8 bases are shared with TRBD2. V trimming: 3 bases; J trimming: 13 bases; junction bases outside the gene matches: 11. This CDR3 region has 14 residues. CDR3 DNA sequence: TGTGCCAGCAGTTTGACGGGAGGGCCGGATGAGCAGTACTTC. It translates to CASSLTGGPDEQYF.

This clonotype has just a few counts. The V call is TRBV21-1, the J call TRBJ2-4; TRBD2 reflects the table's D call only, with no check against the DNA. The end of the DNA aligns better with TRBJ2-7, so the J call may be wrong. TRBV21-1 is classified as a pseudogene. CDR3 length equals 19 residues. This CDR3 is CASSKQGRGLSRLFYEQYF. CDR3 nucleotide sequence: TGTGCCAGCAGCAAACAAGGGAGGGGTTTGAGTCGCCTATTCTACGAGCAGTACTTC.

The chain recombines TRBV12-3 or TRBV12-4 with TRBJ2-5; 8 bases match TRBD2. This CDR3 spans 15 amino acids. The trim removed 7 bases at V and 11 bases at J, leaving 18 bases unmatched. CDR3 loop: CASMSGGGFYNEQYF. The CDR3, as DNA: TGTGCCAGCATGAGCGGGGGTGGATTCTACAATGAGCAGTACTTC.

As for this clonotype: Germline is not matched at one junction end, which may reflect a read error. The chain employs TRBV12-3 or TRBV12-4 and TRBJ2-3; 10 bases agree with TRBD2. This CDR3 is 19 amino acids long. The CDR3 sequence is CASSQTGLAESLGADTQYF. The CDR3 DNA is TGTGCCAGCAGCCAAACCGGACTAGCGGAGAGCCTCGGCGCAGATACGCAATATTTT.

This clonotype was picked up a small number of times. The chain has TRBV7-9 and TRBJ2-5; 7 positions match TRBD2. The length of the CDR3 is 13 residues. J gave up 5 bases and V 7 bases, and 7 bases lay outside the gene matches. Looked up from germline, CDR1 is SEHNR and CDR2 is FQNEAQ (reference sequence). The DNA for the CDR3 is TGTGCCAGCACCGACCTGGGGGGGGAGACCCAGTACTTC. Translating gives CASTDLGGETQYF.

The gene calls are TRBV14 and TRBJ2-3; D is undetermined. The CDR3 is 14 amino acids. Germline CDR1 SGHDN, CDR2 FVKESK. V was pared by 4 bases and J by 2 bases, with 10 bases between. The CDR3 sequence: CASSLPFSTDTQYF. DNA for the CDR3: TGTGCCAGCAGCCTGCCGTTTTCCACAGATACGCAGTATTTT.

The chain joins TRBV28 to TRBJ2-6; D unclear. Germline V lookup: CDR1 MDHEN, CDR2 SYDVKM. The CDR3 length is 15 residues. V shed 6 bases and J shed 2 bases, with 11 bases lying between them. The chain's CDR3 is CASSPIRAGANVLTF. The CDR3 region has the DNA TGTGCCAGCAGCCCGATCCGGGCTGGGGCCAACGTCCTGACTTTC. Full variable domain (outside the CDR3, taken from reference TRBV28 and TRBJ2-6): DVKVTQSSRYLVKRTGEKVFLECVQDMDHENMFWYRQDPGLGLRLIYFSYDVKMKEKGDIPEGYSVSREKKERFSLILESASTNQTSMYLCASSPIRAGANVLTFGAGSRLTVL.